This T cell receptor (beta chain) came from a study of blood T cell repertoires in COVID-19. The data were produced by immunoSEQ multiplex PCR, yet TCRdb's version contains in-frame clones alone and is incomplete. The sample lists over 15,000 clones, approximately 78% occurring once. The CDR3 extends over 16 amino acids. From germline, CDR1 is SNHLY and CDR2 FYNNEI. The V segment lost 7 bases and the J segment 1 base; nucleotides outside the gene matches: 9. The chain employs TRBV2 and TRBJ1-1; 10 nucleotides line up with TRBD1. The TCR comes from a man between 60 and 75 years old with acute or convalescent COVID-19. Specimen: peripheral blood. The CDR3 region is CASNPGQGLGNTEAFF. As DNA, the CDR3 is TGTGCCAGCAACCCGGGACAGGGGTTGGGGAACACTGAAGCTTTCTTT.